This TCR beta chain was identified in a study of blood T cell repertoires in COVID-19. Generated by immunoSEQ multiplex PCR, the TCRdb table keeps only in-frame clones and is missing some. The data show about 220,000 clones, roughly 90% seen once. The TCR was taken from a woman in her twenties or thirties who had recovered from COVID-19. Material: PBMCs or T cells enriched from blood (not recorded which).

In nucleotides, the CDR3 is TGTGCCAGCAGCGGTGGACTAGAAGCCACAGATACGCAGTATTTT. Its protein product is CASSGGLEATDTQYF. This chain links TRBV5-4 with TRBJ2-3; 7 positions match TRBD2. The CDR3 has 15 amino acids. Trimming at V came to 4 bases and at J to 2 bases, leaving 7 bases not matched to a gene. Germline lookup yields CDR1 SGHNT and CDR2 YYREEE (reference sequence).